The rows below give T cell receptor beta chains drawn from one sample of a study of early T cells in non-severe SARS-CoV-2 infection. TCRdb reanalysed the 5' RACE reads using MiXCR and keeps one entry per CDR3 protein. The sample has tens of thousands of distinct CDR3 sequences; roughly 15% are singletons. This specimen was whole blood, taken at baseline. The source of these receptors is an adult who was a healthcare worker with PCR-confirmed SARS-CoV-2 infection or an uninfected control (not recorded which). Each CDR3 is given with its conserved first and last residue. The order of the fields is V gene, D gene, clone size, J gene, CDR3 DNA, CDR3 protein. A D gene is named only where the DNA matches it firmly. The size of a clone is reported for some rows only, either as once, few or many, or as a class for expanded clones.

V gene: TRBV20-1
D gene: TRBD2
clone size: -
J gene: TRBJ2-1
CDR3 DNA: TGCAGTGCTAGAGTTGGTAGCGGGGATTTCAATGAGCAGTTCTTC
CDR3 protein: CSARVGSGDFNEQFF

V gene: TRBV28
D gene: TRBD1
clone size: few
J gene: TRBJ1-1
CDR3 DNA: TGTGCCAGCAGCACAGGGGATTTCATGAACACTGAAGCTTTCTTT
CDR3 protein: CASSTGDFMNTEAFF

V gene: TRBV7-3
D gene: TRBD2
clone size: many
J gene: TRBJ2-5
CDR3 DNA: TGTGCCAGCAGTCGGGGACTAGCGGGGAAAGAGACCCAGTACTTC
CDR3 protein: CASSRGLAGKETQYF

V gene: TRBV20-1
D gene: -
clone size: few
J gene: TRBJ2-3
CDR3 DNA: TGCAGTGCTAGAGAGCGGGTCCACAACACAGATACGCAGTATTTT
CDR3 protein: CSARERVHNTDTQYF

V gene: TRBV12-3/TRBV12-4
D gene: -
clone size: many
J gene: TRBJ2-7
CDR3 DNA: TGTGCCAGCAGTTTCCAGGGGAGGGAAGAGCAGTACTTC
CDR3 protein: CASSFQGREEQYF

V gene: TRBV21-1
D gene: -
clone size: -
J gene: TRBJ2-7
CDR3 DNA: TGTGCCAGCACCGGGACTAGCGAGACGGGGGAGCAGTACTTC
CDR3 protein: CASTGTSETGEQYF

V gene: TRBV5-4
D gene: -
clone size: -
J gene: TRBJ2-7
CDR3 DNA: TGTGCCAGCAGCTTGGAGCGGGACAGCTACGAGCAGTACTTC
CDR3 protein: CASSLERDSYEQYF

V gene: TRBV18
D gene: -
clone size: few
J gene: TRBJ2-7
CDR3 DNA: TGTGCCAGCTCACCGAGACCAGAAGGCTTCTACGAGCAGTACTTC
CDR3 protein: CASSPRPEGFYEQYF

V gene: TRBV3-1
D gene: -
clone size: few
J gene: TRBJ2-7
CDR3 DNA: TGTGCCAGCAGCCAAGAGACGACCCGGGGCGCCGAGCAGTACTTC
CDR3 protein: CASSQETTRGAEQYF

V gene: TRBV5-6
D gene: -
clone size: few
J gene: TRBJ2-7
CDR3 DNA: TGTGCCAGCAGCGACCGGGACACTCTTTCCTACGAGCAGTACTTC
CDR3 protein: CASSDRDTLSYEQYF

V gene: TRBV20-1
D gene: TRBD2
clone size: -
J gene: TRBJ2-5
CDR3 DNA: TGCAGTGCCTTACCCGGACTAGACCAAGAGACCCAGTACTTC
CDR3 protein: CSALPGLDQETQYF

V gene: TRBV5-1
D gene: -
clone size: few
J gene: TRBJ2-5
CDR3 DNA: TGCGCCAGCAGCTTGGGAGGGAACCCAAGTGGGGAGACCCAGTACTTC
CDR3 protein: CASSLGGNPSGETQYF

V gene: TRBV18
D gene: -
clone size: many
J gene: TRBJ1-1
CDR3 DNA: TGTGCCAGCTCACCCCCTGGCAGGGGAAGGAACACTGAAGCTTTCTTT
CDR3 protein: CASSPPGRGRNTEAFF

V gene: TRBV28
D gene: TRBD1
clone size: -
J gene: TRBJ1-6
CDR3 DNA: TGTGCCAGCAGCCCGACAGGGAAAGGAGATTCACCCCTCCACTTT
CDR3 protein: CASSPTGKGDSPLHF

V gene: TRBV7-2
D gene: -
clone size: -
J gene: TRBJ2-7
CDR3 DNA: TGTGCCAGCAGCTTCAAAGACTACGAGCAGTACTTC
CDR3 protein: CASSFKDYEQYF

V gene: TRBV10-3
D gene: -
clone size: few
J gene: TRBJ2-3
CDR3 DNA: TGTGCCATCAGTGAGTCGATTGGGACTAGCACAGATACGCAGTATTTT
CDR3 protein: CAISESIGTSTDTQYF

V gene: TRBV5-1
D gene: -
clone size: -
J gene: TRBJ2-7
CDR3 DNA: TGCGCCAGCAGCTGGGACGGATCCGCCTACGAGCAGTACTTC
CDR3 protein: CASSWDGSAYEQYF

V gene: TRBV4-1
D gene: -
clone size: -
J gene: TRBJ2-3
CDR3 DNA: TGCGCCAGCAGCCAAGATCCCGGGACTCTAATCCACACAGATACGCAGTATTTT
CDR3 protein: CASSQDPGTLIHTDTQYF